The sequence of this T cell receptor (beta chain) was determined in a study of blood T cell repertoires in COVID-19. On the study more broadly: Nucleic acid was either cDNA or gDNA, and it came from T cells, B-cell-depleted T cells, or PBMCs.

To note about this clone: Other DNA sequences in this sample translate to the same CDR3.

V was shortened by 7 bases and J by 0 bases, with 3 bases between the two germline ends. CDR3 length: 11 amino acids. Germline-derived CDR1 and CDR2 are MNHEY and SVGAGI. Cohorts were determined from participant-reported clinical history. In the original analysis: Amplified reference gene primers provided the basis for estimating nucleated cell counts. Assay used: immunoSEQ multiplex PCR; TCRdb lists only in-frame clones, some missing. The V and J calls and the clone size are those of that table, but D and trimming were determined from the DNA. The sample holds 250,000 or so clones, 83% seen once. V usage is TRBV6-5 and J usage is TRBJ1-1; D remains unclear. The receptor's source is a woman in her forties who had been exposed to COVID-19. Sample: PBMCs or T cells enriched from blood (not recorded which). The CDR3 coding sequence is TGTGCCAGCACCATGAACACTGAAGCTTTCTTT. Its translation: CASTMNTEAFF.